This section outlines one T cell receptor beta chain sequence together with its context. The data originate from a study of regulatory T cells in long-lasting Graves disease. Germline CDR1 SQVTM, CDR2 ANQGSEA. The length of the CDR3 is 14 residues. Trimming left V 2 bases short and J 3 bases short, with 13 bases between. CDR3-region Arm-PCR and iRepertoire HTBI primers produced the TCR beta libraries. From the multiplex PCR reads, TCRdb called clonotypes with MiXCR, one entry per CDR3 protein. The sample includes 450,000 or so distinct CDR3 sequences, about 20% of them seen just once. Documented time point: persistent/refractory GD, antithyroid drugs over 5 years with positive TRAb. PBMC RNA was the source of the TCR library.

The input for sequencing was peripheral blood mononuclear cells (PBMCs), taken when the disease was refractory, from a patient treated with antithyroid drugs. The clonotype was recovered from a female donor with Graves disease. V gene TRBV29-1 combines with J gene TRBJ1-1; D unclear. As DNA, the CDR3 is TGCAGCGTTGAATTAGGAGGGTACGACACTGAAGCTTTCTTT. Translation: CSVELGGYDTEAFF.